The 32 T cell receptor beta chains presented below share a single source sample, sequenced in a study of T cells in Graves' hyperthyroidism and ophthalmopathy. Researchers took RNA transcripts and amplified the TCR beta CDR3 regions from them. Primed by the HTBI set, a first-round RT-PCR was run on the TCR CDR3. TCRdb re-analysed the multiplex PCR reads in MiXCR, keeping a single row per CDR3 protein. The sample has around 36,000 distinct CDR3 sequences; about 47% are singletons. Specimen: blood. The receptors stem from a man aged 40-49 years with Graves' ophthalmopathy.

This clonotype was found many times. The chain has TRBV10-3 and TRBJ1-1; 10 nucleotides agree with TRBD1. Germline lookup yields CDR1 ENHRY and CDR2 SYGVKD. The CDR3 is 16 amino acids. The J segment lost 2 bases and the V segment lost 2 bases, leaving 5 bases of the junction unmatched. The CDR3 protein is CAISEPGQGYNTEAFF. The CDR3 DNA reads TGTGCCATCAGTGAGCCGGGACAGGGGTACAACACTGAAGCTTTCTTT.

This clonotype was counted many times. CDR3 bases: TGTGCCAGCAGCCGAACCGGAGACCGGGACAGGGCTTTTCCCGAGCAGTACTTC. Translating gives CASSRTGDRDRAFPEQYF. V is TRBV14 and J is TRBJ2-7; 9 bases align to TRBD1. This CDR3 comprises 18 residues. Germline V gene sequence: CDR1 SGHDN, CDR2 FVKESK. Germline trimming cut 4 bases from V and 6 bases from J; bases unmatched to any gene: 19. Full variable domain (missing parts from reference TRBV14 and TRBJ2-7): EAGVTQFPSHSVIEKGQTVTLRCDPISGHDNLYWYRRVMGKEIKFLLHFVKESKQDESGMPNNRFLAERTGGTYSTLKVQPAELEDSGVYFCASSRTGDRDRAFPEQYFGPGTRLTVT.

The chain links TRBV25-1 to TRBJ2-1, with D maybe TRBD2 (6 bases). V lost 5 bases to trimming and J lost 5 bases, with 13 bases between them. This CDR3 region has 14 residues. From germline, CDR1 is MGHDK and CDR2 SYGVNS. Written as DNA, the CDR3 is TGTGCCAGCAGTATGATGCGGGGTAACAATGAGCAGTTCTTC. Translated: CASSMMRGNNEQFF.

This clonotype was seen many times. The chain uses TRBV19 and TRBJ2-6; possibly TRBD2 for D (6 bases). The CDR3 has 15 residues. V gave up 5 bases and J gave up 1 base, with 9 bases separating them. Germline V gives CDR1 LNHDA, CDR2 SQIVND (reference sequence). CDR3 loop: CASSHRGSGANVLTF. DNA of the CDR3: TGTGCCAGTAGTCACCGGGGGTCTGGGGCCAACGTCCTGACTTTC.

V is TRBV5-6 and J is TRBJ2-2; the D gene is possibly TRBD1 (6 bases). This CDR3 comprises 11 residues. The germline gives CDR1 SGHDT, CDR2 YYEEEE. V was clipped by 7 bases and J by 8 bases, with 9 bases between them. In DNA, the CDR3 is TGTGCCAGCTCCGGGACAGGGGAGCTGTTTTTT. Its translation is CASSGTGELFF.

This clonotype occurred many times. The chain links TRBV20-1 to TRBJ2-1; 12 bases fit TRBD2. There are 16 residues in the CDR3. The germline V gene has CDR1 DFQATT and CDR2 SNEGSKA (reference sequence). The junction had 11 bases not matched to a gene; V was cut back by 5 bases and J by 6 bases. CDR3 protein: CSARDLLAGGLNEQFF. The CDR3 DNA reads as TGCAGTGCTCGGGACCTTCTAGCGGGAGGGCTCAATGAGCAGTTCTTC.

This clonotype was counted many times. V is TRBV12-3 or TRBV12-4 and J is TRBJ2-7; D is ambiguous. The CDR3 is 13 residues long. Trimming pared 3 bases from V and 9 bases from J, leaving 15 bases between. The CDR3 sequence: CASSFVATEMQYF. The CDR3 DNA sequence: TGTGCCAGCAGTTTTGTAGCTACGGAAATGCAGTACTTC.

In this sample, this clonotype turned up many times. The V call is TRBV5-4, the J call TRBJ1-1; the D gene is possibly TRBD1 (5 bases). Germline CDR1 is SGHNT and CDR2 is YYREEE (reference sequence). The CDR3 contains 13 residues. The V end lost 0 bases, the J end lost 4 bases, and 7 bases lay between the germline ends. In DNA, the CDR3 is TGTGCCAGCAGCTTGGAGGGGCTCACTGAAGCTTTCTTT. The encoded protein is CASSLEGLTEAFF.

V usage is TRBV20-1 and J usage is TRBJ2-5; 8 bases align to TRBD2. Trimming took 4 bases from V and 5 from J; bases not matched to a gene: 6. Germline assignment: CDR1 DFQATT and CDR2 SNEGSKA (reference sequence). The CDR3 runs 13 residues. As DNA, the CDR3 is TGCAGTGCTATGGCGGGGGGCGGGGAGACCCAGTACTTC. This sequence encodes CSAMAGGGETQYF.

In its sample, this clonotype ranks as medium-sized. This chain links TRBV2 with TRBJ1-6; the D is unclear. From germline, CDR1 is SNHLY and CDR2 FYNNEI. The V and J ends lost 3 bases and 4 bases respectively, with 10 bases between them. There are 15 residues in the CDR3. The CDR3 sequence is CASSEAQTYNSPLHF. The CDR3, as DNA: TGTGCCAGCAGTGAGGCACAGACTTATAATTCACCCCTCCACTTT.

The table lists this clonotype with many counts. The CDR3 DNA sequence: TGTGCCAGCAGCACCGGACCGAACAATGAGCAGTTCTTC. Translated: CASSTGPNNEQFF. The chain recombines TRBV11-2 with TRBJ2-1; D is uncertain. CDR3 length: 13 residues. Trimming removed 5 bases at V and 5 bases at J, with 10 bases between. Looked up from germline, CDR1 is SGHAT and CDR2 is FQNNGV.

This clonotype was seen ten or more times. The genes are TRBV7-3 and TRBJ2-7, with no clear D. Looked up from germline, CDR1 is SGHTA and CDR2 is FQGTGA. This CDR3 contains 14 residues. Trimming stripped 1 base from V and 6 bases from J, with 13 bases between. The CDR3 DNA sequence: TGTGCCAGCAGCTTAAAAGGGTCAGGTAGCGAGCAGTACTTC. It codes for CASSLKGSGSEQYF.

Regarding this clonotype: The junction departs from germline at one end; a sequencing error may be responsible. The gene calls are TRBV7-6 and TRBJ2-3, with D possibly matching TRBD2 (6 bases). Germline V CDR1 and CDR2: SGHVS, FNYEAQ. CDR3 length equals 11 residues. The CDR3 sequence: CASSLGLWEHF. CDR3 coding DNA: TGTGCCAGCAGCCTGGGACTCTGGGAGCACTTT.

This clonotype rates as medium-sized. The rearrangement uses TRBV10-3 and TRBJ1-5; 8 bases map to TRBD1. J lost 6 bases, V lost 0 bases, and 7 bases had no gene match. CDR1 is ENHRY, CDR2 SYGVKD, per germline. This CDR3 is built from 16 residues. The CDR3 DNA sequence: TGTGCCATCAGTGAGTCGAAACAGGGGGTAGCTCAGCCCCAGCATTTT. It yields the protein CAISESKQGVAQPQHF.

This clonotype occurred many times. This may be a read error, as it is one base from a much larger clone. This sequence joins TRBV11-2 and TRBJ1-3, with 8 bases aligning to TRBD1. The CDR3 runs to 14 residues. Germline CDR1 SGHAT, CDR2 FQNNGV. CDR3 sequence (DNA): TGTGCCGGCAGCAAGGACAGGGCTGGAAACACCATATATTTT. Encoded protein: CAGSKDRAGNTIYF. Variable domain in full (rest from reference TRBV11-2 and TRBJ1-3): EAGVAQSPRYKIIEKRQSVAFWCNPISGHATLYWYQQILGQGPKLLIQFQNNGVVDDSQLPKDRFSAERLKGVDSTLKIQPAKLEDSAVYLCAGSKDRAGNTIYFGEGSWLTVV.

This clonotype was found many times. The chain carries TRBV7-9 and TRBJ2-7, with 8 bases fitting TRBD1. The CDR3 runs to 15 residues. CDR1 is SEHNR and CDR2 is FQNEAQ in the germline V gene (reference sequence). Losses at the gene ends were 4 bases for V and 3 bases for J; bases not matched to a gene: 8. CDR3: CASSYPGGKSYEQYF. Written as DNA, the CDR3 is TGTGCCAGCAGCTATCCAGGGGGCAAGAGCTACGAGCAGTACTTC.

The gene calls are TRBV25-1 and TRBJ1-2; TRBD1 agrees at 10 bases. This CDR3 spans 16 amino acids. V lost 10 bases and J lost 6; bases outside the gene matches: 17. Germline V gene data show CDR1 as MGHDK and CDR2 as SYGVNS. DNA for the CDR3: TGTGCCAAGATCAATGTCCCGGGACAGGGGTTCGATGGCTACACCTTC. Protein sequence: CAKINVPGQGFDGYTF.

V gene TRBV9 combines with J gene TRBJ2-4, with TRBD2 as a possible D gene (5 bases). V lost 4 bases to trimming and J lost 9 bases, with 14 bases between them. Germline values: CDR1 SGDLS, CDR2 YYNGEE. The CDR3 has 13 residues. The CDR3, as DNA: TGTGCCAGCAGCCCCCAAATTGGAGGCATTCAGTACTTC. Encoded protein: CASSPQIGGIQYF.

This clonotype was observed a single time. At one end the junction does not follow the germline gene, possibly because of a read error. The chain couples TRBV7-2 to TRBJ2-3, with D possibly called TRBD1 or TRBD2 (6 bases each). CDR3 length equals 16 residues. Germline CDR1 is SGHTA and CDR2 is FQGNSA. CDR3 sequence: CANSRSGGRGTDTQYF. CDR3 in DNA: TGTGCCAACAGCCGGAGTGGGGGGCGAGGCACAGATACGCAGTATTTT.

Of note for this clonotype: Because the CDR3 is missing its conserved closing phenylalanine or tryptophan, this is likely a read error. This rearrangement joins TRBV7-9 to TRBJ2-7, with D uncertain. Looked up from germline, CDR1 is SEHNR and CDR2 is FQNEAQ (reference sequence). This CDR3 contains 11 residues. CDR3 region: CASSYYYEQYS. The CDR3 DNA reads TGTGCTAGCAGCTATTACTACGAGCAGTACTCC.

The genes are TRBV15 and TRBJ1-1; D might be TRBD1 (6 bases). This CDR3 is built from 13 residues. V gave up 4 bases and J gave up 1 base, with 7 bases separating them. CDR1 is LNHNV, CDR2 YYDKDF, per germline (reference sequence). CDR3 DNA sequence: TGTGCCACCAGCAAGGGGGGGAACACTGAAGCTTTCTTT. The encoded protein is CATSKGGNTEAFF. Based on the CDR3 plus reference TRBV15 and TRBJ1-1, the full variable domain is DAMVIQNPRYQVTQFGKPVTLSCSQTLNHNVMYWYQQKSSQAPKLLFHYYDKDFNNEADTPDNFQSRRPNTSFCFLDIRSPGLGDTAMYLCATSKGGNTEAFFGQGTRLTVV.

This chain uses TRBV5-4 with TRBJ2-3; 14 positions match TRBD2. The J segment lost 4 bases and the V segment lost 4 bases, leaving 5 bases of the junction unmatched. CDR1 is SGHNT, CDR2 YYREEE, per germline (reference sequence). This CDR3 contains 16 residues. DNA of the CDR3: TGTGCCAGCAGCCCGGGACTAGCGGGAGCGTCAGATACGCAGTATTTT. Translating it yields CASSPGLAGASDTQYF.

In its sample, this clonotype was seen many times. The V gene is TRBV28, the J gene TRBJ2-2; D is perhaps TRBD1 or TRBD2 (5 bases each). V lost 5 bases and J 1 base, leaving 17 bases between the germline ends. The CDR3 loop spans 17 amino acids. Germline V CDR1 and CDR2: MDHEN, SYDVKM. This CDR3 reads CASSPGPRGVNTGELFF. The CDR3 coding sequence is TGTGCCAGCAGTCCGGGACCGAGAGGTGTGAACACCGGGGAGCTGTTTTTT.

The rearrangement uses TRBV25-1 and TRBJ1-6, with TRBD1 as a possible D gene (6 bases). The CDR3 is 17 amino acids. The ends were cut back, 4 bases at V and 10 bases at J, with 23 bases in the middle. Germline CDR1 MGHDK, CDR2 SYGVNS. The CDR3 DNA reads TGTGCCAGCAGTGCTAGACTGCCGGGGTCAGGGGCCTCACCCCTCCACTTT. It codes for CASSARLPGSGASPLHF. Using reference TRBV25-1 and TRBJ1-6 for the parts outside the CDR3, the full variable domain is EADIYQTPRYLVIGTGKKITLECSQTMGHDKMYWYQQDPGMELHLIHYSYGVNSTEKGDLSSESTVSRIRTEHFPLTLESARPSHTSQYLCASSARLPGSGASPLHFGNGTRLTVT.

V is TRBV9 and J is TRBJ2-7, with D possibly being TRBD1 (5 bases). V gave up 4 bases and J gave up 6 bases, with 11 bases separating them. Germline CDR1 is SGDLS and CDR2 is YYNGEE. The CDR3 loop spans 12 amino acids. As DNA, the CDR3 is TGTGCCAGCAGCTCCCAGGGAATCGAGCAGTACTTC. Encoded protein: CASSSQGIEQYF.

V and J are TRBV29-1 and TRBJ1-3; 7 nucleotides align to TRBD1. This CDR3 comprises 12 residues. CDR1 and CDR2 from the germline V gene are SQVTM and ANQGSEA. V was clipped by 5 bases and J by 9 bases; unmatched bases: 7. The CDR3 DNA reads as TGCAGCGTTACTGACAGGGCTGGCACCATATATTTT. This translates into CSVTDRAGTIYF.

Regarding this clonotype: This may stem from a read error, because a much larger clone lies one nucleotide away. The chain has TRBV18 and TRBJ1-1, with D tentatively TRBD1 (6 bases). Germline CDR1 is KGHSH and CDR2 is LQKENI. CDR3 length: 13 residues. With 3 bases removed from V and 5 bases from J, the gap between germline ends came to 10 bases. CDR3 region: CASSPRQATEAFF. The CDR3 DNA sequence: TGTGCCAGCTCACCTCGACAGGCTACTGAAGCTTTCTTT.

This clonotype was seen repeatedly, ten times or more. The chain's CDR3 is CASYGRADGYEQYF. DNA of the CDR3: TGTGCCAGCTATGGTCGGGCCGATGGTTACGAGCAGTACTTC. The rearrangement joins TRBV6-1 to TRBJ2-7; D gene uncertain. The CDR3 has 14 residues. In germline, CDR1 is MNHNS, CDR2 SASEGT. With 8 bases removed from V and 4 bases from J, the gap between germline ends came to 18 bases.

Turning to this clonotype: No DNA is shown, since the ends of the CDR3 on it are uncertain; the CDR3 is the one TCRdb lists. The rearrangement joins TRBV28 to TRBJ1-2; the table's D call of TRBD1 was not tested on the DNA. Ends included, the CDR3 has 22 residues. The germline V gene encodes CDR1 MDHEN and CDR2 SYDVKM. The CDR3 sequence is CASRPRQGGNEQFFGPGVGYTF.

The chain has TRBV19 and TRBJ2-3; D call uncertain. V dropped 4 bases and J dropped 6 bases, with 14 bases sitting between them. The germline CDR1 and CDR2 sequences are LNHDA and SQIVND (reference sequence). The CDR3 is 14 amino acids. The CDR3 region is CASSTGPHTDTQYF. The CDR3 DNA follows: TGTGCCAGTAGTACAGGACCACACACCGATACGCAGTATTTT.

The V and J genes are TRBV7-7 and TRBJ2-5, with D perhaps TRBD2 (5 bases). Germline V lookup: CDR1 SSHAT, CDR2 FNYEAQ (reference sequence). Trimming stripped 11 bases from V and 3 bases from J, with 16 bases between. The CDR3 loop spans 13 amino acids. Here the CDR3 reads CAQASLAKETQYF. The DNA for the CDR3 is TGTGCCCAGGCCTCCCTAGCAAAAGAGACCCAGTACTTC. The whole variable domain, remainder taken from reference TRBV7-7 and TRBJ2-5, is GAGVSQSPRYKVTKRGQDVTLRCDPISSHATLYWYQQALGQGPEFLTYFNYEAQPDKSGLPSDRFSAERPEGSISTLTIQRTEQRDSAMYRCAQASLAKETQYFGPGTRLLVL.

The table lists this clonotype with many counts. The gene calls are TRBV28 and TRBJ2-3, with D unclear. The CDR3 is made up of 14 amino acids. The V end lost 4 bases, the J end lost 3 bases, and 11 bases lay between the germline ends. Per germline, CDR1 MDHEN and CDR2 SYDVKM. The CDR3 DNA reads TGTGCCAGCAGTTGGGCCCTCCGTACAGATACGCAGTATTTT. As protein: CASSWALRTDTQYF.